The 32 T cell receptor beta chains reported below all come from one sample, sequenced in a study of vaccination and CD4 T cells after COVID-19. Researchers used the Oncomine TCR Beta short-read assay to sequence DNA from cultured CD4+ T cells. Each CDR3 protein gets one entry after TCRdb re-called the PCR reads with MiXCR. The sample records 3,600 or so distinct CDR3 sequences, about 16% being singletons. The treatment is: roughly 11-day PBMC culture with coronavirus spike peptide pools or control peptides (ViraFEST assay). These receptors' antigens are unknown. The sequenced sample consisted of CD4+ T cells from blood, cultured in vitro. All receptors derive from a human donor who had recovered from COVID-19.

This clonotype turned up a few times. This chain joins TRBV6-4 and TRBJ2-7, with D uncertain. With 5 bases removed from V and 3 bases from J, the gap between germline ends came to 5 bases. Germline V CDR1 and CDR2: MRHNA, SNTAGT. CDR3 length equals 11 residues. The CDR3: CASSPVYEQYF. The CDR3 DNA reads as TGTGCCAGCAGTCCCGTCTACGAGCAGTACTTC.

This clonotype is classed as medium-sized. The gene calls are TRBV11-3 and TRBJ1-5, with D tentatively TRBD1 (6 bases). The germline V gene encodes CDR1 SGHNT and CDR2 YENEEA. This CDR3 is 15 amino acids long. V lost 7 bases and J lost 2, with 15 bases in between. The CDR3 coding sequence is TGTGCCAGCACATCCACAGGGTCCCGCAATCAGCCCCAGCATTTT. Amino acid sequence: CASTSTGSRNQPQHF.

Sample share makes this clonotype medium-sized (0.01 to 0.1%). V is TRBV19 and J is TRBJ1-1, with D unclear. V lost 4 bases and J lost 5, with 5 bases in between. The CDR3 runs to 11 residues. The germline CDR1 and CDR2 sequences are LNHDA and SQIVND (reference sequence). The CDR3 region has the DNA TGTGCCAGTAGTACGAGGACTGAAGCTTTCTTT. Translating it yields CASSTRTEAFF.

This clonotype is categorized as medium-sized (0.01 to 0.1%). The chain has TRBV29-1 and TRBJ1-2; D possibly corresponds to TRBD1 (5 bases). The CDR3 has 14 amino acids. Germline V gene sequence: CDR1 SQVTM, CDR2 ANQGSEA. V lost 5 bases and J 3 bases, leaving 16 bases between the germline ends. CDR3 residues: CSVRNGGNDYGYTF. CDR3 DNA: TGCAGCGTTCGGAACGGGGGGAATGACTATGGCTACACCTTC.

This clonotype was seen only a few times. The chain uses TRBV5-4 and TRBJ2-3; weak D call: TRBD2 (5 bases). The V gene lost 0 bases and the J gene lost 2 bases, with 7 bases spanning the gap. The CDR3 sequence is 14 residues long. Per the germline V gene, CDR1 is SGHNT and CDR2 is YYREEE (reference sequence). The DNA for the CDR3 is TGTGCCAGCAGCTTGGGCGGGCTCACAGATACGCAGTATTTT. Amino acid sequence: CASSLGGLTDTQYF.

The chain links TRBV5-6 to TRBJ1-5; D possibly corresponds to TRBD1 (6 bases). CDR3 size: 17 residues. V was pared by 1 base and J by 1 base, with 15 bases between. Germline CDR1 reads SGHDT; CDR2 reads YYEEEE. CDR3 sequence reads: CASSLYGDKASNQPQHF. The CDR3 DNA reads TGTGCCAGCAGCTTGTACGGGGACAAGGCAAGCAATCAGCCCCAGCATTTT.

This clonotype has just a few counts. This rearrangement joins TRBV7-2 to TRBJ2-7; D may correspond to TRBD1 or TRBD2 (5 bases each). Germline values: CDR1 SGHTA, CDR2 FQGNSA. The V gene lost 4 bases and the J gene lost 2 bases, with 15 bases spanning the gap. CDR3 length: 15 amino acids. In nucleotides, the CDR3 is TGTGCCAGCAGCTCCGGTGGGATGGGGGCCTACGAGCAGTACTTC. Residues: CASSSGGMGAYEQYF. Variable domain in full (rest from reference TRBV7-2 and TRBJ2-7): GAGVSQSPSNKVTEKGKDVELRCDPISGHTALYWYRQSLGQGLEFLIYFQGNSAPDKSGLPSDRFSAERTGGSVSTLTIQRTQQEDSAVYLCASSSGGMGAYEQYFGPGTRLTVT.

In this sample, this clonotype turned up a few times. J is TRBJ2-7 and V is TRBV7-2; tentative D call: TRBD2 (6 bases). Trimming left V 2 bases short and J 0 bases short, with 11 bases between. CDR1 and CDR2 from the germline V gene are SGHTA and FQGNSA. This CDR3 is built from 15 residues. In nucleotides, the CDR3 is TGTGCCAGCAGCTTACGCGGGGCGAGCTCCTACGAGCAGTACTTC. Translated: CASSLRGASSYEQYF.

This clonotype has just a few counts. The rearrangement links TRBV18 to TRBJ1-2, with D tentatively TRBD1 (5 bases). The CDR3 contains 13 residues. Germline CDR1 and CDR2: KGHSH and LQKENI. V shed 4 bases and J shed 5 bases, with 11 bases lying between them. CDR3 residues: CASSLTGGYGYTF. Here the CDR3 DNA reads TGTGCCAGCTCACTTACAGGAGGATATGGCTACACCTTC.

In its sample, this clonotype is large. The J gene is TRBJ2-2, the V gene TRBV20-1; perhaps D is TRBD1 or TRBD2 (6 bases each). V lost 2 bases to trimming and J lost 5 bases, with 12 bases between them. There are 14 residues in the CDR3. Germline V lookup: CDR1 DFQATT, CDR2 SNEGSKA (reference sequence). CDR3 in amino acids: CSARLGGLTGELFF. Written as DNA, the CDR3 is TGCAGTGCTAGACTGGGGGGCCTAACCGGGGAGCTGTTTTTT.

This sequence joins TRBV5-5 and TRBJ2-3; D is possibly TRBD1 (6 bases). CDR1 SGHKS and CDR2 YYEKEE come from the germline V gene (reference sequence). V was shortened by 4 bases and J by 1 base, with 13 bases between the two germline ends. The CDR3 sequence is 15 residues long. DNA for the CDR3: TGTGCCAGCAGCACCCAGGCAGGGGGCACAGATACGCAGTATTTT. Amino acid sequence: CASSTQAGGTDTQYF.

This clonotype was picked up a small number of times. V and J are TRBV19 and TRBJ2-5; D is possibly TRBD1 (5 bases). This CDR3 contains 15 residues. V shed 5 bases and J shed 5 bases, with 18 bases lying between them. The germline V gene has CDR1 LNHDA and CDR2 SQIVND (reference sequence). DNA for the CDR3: TGTGCCAGTAGTGCTCTTAGGGGCCCGGCTGAGACCCAGTACTTC. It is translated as CASSALRGPAETQYF.

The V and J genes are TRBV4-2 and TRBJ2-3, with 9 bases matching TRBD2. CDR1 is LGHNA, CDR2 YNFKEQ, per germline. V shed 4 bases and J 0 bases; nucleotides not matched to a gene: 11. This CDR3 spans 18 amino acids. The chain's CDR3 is CASSPLGSGGSSTDTQYF. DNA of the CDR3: TGTGCCAGCAGCCCTCTAGGTAGCGGGGGATCTAGCACAGATACGCAGTATTTT.

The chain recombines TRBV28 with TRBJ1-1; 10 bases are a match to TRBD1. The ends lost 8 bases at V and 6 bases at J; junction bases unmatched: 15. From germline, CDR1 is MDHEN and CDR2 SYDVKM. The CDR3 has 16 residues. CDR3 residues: CASFKTKGQGNSEAFF. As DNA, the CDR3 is TGTGCCAGCTTTAAGACAAAGGGACAGGGGAATTCTGAAGCTTTCTTT.

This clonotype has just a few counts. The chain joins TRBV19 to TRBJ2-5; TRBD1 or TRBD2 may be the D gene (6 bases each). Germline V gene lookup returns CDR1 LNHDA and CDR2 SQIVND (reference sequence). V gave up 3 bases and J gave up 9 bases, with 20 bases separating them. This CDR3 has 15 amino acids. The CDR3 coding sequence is TGTGCCAGTAGTATGGGGGGCTCGGACTCGTCGGCCCAGTACTTC. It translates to CASSMGGSDSSAQYF.

DNA for the CDR3: TGTGCCAGCACGGGACAGGGGTATAATTCACCCCTCCACTTT. Translation gives CASTGQGYNSPLHF. This chain connects TRBV19 to TRBJ1-6, with 10 bases lining up with TRBD1. The V gene end was trimmed by 9 bases and the J gene end by 4 bases; junction bases not matched to a gene: 3. From germline, CDR1 is LNHDA and CDR2 SQIVND (reference sequence). The CDR3 loop spans 14 amino acids.

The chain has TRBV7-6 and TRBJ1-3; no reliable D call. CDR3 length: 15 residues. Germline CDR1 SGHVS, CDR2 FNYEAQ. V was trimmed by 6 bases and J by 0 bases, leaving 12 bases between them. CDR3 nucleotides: TGTGCCAGCAGTTCAGATCCTCCCTCTGGAAACACCATATATTTT. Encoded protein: CASSSDPPSGNTIYF.

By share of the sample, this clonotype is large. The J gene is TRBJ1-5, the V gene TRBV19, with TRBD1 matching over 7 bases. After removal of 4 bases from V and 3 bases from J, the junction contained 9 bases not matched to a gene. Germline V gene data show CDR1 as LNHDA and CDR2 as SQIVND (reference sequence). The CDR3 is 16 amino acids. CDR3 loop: CASSRRGRGANQPQHF. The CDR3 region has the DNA TGTGCCAGTAGTAGGAGGGGGCGAGGGGCCAATCAGCCCCAGCATTTT.

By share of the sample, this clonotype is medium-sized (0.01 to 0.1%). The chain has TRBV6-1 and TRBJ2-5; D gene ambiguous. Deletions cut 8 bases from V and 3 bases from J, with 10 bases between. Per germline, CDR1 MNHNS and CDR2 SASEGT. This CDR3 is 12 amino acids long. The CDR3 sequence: CASSRGEETQYF. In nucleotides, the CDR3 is TGTGCCAGCTCGAGAGGTGAAGAGACCCAGTACTTC.

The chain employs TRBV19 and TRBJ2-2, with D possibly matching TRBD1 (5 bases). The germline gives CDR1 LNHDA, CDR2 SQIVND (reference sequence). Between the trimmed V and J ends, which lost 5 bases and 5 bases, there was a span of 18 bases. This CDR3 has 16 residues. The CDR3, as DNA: TGTGCCAGTAGTGTTACACAGGTTCGTCTAACCGGGGAGCTGTTTTTT. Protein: CASSVTQVRLTGELFF. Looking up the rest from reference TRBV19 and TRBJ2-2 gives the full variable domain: DGGITQSPKYLFRKEGQNVTLSCEQNLNHDAMYWYRQDPGQGLRLIYYSQIVNDFQKGDIAEGYSVSREKKESFPLTVTSAQKNPTAFYLCASSVTQVRLTGELFFGEGSRLTVL.

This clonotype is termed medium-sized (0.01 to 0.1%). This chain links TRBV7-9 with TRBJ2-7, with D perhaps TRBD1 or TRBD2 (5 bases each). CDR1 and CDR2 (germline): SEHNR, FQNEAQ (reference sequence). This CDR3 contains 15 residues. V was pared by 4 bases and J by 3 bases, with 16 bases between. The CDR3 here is CASSWDLRGDYEQYF. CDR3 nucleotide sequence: TGTGCCAGCAGCTGGGACCTACGAGGGGACTACGAGCAGTACTTC.

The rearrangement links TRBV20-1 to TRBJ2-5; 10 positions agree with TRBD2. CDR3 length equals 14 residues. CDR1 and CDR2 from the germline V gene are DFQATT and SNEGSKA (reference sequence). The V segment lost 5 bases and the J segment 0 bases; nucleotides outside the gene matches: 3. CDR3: CSADSGGYQETQYF. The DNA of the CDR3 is TGCAGTGCTGATAGCGGGGGGTACCAAGAGACCCAGTACTTC.

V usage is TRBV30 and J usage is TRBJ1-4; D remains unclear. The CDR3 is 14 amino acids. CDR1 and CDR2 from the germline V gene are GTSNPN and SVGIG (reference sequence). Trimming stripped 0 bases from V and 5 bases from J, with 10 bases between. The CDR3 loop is CAWSVGQPNEKLFF. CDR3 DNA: TGTGCCTGGAGTGTCGGCCAGCCAAATGAAAAACTGTTTTTT.

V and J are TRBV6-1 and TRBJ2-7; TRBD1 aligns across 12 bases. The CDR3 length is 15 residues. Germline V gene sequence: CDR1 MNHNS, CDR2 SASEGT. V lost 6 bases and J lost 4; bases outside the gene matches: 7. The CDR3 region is CASSEGQGAGYEQYF. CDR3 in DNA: TGTGCCAGCAGCGAGGGACAGGGGGCAGGTTACGAGCAGTACTTC.

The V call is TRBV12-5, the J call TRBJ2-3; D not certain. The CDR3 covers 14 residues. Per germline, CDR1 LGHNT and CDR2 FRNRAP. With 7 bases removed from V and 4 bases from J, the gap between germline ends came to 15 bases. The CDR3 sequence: CASVGMDGADTQYF. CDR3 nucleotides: TGTGCTAGTGTTGGGATGGACGGCGCAGATACGCAGTATTTT. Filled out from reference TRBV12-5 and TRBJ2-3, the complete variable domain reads DARVTQTPRHKVTEMGQEVTMRCQPILGHNTVFWYRQTMMQGLELLAYFRNRAPLDDSGMPKDRFSAEMPDATLATLKIQPSEPRDSAVYFCASVGMDGADTQYFGPGTRLTVL.

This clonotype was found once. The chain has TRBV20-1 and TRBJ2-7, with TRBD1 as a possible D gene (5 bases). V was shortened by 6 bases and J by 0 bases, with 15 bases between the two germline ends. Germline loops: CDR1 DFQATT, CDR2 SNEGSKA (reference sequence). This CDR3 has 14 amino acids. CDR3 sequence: CSAQGPLGSYEQYF. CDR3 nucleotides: TGCAGTGCCCAGGGCCCCCTGGGCTCCTACGAGCAGTACTTC.

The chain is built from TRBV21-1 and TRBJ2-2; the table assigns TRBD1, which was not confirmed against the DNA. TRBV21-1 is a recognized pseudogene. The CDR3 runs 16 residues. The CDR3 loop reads CASSKRGGGAGGELFF. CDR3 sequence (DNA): TGTGCCAGCAGCAAACGCGGAGGGGGGGCGGGCGGGGAGCTGTTTTTT.

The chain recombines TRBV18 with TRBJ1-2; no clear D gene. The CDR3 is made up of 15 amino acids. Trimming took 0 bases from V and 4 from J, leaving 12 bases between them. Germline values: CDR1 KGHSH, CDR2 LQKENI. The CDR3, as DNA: TGTGCCAGCTCACCACCGGGGTTCGGACTCTATGGCTACACCTTC. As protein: CASSPPGFGLYGYTF.

CDR3 sequence: CASRTDRMGAQYF. For the CDR3, the DNA is TGTGCCAGCAGGACAGACCGTATGGGGGCCCAGTACTTC. The chain couples TRBV6-1 to TRBJ2-5, with D tentatively TRBD1 or TRBD2 (5 bases each). Germline lookup yields CDR1 MNHNS and CDR2 SASEGT. This CDR3 comprises 13 residues. V shed 6 bases and J shed 9 bases, with 17 bases lying between them.

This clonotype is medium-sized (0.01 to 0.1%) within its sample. In DNA, the CDR3 is TGTGCTAGTGGCGGACAGGGAGGCACAGATACGCAGTATTTT. As protein: CASGGQGGTDTQYF. The chain links TRBV12-5 to TRBJ2-3; the match to TRBD1 covers 8 bases. This CDR3 is 14 amino acids long. From germline, CDR1 is LGHNT and CDR2 FRNRAP. Unmatched junction bases numbered 3, after V lost 6 bases and J lost 1 base. The full variable domain, with the rest looked up from reference TRBV12-5 and TRBJ2-3, is DARVTQTPRHKVTEMGQEVTMRCQPILGHNTVFWYRQTMMQGLELLAYFRNRAPLDDSGMPKDRFSAEMPDATLATLKIQPSEPRDSAVYFCASGGQGGTDTQYFGPGTRLTVL.

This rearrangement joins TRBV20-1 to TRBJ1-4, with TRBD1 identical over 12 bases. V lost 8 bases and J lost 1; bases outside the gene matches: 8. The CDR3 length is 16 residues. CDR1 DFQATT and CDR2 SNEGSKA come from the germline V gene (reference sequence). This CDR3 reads CSTGQGAIGTNEKLFF. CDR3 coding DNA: TGCAGTACGGGACAGGGGGCTATTGGAACTAATGAAAAACTGTTTTTT.

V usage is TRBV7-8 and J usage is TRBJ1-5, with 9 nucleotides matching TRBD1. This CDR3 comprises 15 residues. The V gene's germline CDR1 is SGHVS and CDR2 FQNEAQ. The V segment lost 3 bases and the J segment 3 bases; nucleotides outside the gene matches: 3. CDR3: CASSLGQGSNQPQHF. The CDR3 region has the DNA TGTGCCAGCAGCTTGGGACAGGGATCCAATCAGCCCCAGCATTTT.